The following is a T cell receptor (beta chain) sequence with its context. Its antigen is unknown. The sample originates from a study of cytomegalovirus exposure and HLA in healthy donors. Study-wide findings and caveats: The classifier was said to identify cytomegalovirus status with high specificity and sensitivity.

The PCR was carried out with 60 Vbeta primers and 13 Jbeta primers. The data were produced by immunoSEQ multiplex PCR, yet TCRdb's version contains in-frame clones alone and is incomplete. Found here are some 150,000 clones, around 79% of them singletons; the top ten hold approximately 2.3%. The germline V gene has CDR1 SGHAT and CDR2 FQNNGV. Trimming at V came to 5 bases and at J to 1 base, leaving 10 bases not matched to a gene. This CDR3 region has 17 residues. The specimen was PBMCs. The receptor was isolated from a middle-aged man in good health and CMV-seronegative. This chain links TRBV11-2 with TRBJ2-7; 11 nucleotides match TRBD1. The CDR3 sequence: CASSDPGTGGRSYEQYF. CDR3 bases: TGTGCCAGCAGCGACCCCGGGACAGGGGGTAGATCCTACGAGCAGTACTTC.